These 5 T cell receptor beta chains were all obtained from the same sample, sequenced in a study of cytomegalovirus exposure and HLA in healthy donors. The PCR contained 60 Vbeta and 13 Jbeta primers. Data came from immunoSEQ multiplex PCR; TCRdb stores just in-frame clones and leaves some out. Of under 150,000 clones in the sample, about 85% are singletons; the top ten hold 3% to 3.5%. Material: PBMCs. The receptor set was obtained from a female donor in good health and CMV-seronegative.

The CDR3 here is CASSESGGSGYEQYF. The CDR3 DNA follows: TGTGCCAGCAGTGAATCAGGGGGTTCAGGCTACGAGCAGTACTTC. J is TRBJ2-7 and V is TRBV28, with 7 bases lining up with TRBD1. This CDR3 is 15 amino acids long. In germline, CDR1 is MDHEN, CDR2 SYDVKM. V lost 5 bases, J lost 3 bases, and 10 bases stayed unmatched.

The table lists this clone with a few counts. The chain employs TRBV7-3 and TRBJ2-3, with D maybe TRBD1 (7 bases). The CDR3 runs to 13 residues. CDR1 is SGHTA, CDR2 FQGTGA, per germline. V lost 2 bases and J lost 6, with 9 bases in between. The CDR3 nucleotides are TGTGCCAGCAGCTTACAGGGGGGCGATACGCAGTATTTT. As protein: CASSLQGGDTQYF.

J is TRBJ2-7 and V is TRBV7-2; possible D gene TRBD2, 5 bases. Trimming stripped 2 bases from V and 1 base from J, with 18 bases between. CDR1 SGHTA and CDR2 FQGNSA come from the germline V gene. The CDR3 length is 17 residues. The chain's CDR3 is CASSLRTDTSGSYEQYF. In DNA, the CDR3 is TGTGCCAGCAGCTTAAGGACTGACACCTCGGGGTCCTACGAGCAGTACTTC.

The chain has TRBV20-1 and TRBJ2-1; no definite D call. Deletions cut 7 bases from V and 0 bases from J, with 4 bases between. The V gene's germline CDR1 is DFQATT and CDR2 SNEGSKA (reference sequence). The CDR3 loop spans 11 amino acids. The CDR3 spells CSGSSYNEQFF. In nucleotides, the CDR3 is TGCAGTGGCAGCTCCTACAATGAGCAGTTCTTC.

The genes are TRBV9 and TRBJ1-2; the match to TRBD1 covers 7 bases. Germline V gives CDR1 SGDLS, CDR2 YYNGEE. This CDR3 region has 14 residues. V gave up 4 bases and J gave up 0 bases; unmatched junction bases: 3. The CDR3 DNA sequence: TGTGCCAGCAGCCCCCAGGGGGCTAACTATGGCTACACCTTC. This gives the protein CASSPQGANYGYTF.